Below are 17 T cell receptor beta chains sequenced from a single sample in a study of cytomegalovirus exposure and HLA in healthy donors (dated by TCRdb to the late 2010s). The library was prepared using the immunoSEQ multiplex PCR assay. A mixture of 60 forward primers for TCR Vbeta segments and 13 reverse primers for TCR Jbeta segments was used in the multiplex PCR. TCRdb provides this immuneACCESS table in a form limited to in-frame rearrangements. Some clones are lacking; in checked studies, under half of them reflect an unresolved V gene, and why the rest are absent is not known. The sample includes about 120,000 clones, with roughly three fifths observed a single time. Clones ranked in the top ten supply 8% to 9.5% of the sample. Sequenced: PBMCs. The receptors were sampled from a middle-aged woman in good health and CMV-seropositive.

The chain combines TRBV5-4 with TRBJ2-7; tentatively, D is TRBD1 (6 bases). This CDR3 has 13 amino acids. The V gene's germline CDR1 is SGHNT and CDR2 YYREEE (reference sequence). V gave up 5 bases and J gave up 5 bases, with 14 bases separating them. CDR3 nucleotides: TGTGCCAGCAGATACCAGGGGTCCGACGAGCAGTACTTC. This sequence encodes CASRYQGSDEQYF.

This sequence joins TRBV4-1 and TRBJ2-3, with no clear D. CDR1 MGHRA and CDR2 YSYEKL come from the germline V gene. The V gene lost 8 bases and the J gene lost 1 base, with 13 bases spanning the gap. The CDR3 sequence is 14 residues long. The CDR3 spells CASGHPLGTDTQYF. CDR3 in DNA: TGCGCCAGCGGGCACCCTCTCGGCACAGATACGCAGTATTTT.

The chain links TRBV6-5 to TRBJ1-2; TRBD1 aligns across 8 bases. There are 15 residues in the CDR3. The J segment lost 2 bases and the V segment lost 0 bases, leaving 2 bases of the junction unmatched. Germline lookup yields CDR1 MNHEY and CDR2 SVGAGI. CDR3 DNA sequence: TGTGCCAGCAGTTACTCCCCAGGGGGCAACTATGGCTACACCTTC. It yields the protein CASSYSPGGNYGYTF.

The chain uses TRBV2 and TRBJ1-1; TRBD1 aligns across 7 bases. Germline lookup yields CDR1 SNHLY and CDR2 FYNNEI. V lost 6 bases and J lost 1; bases outside the gene matches: 5. This CDR3 contains 14 residues. CDR3: CASSLAGGNTEAFF. The CDR3 DNA reads TGTGCCAGCAGCCTCGCAGGGGGGAACACTGAAGCTTTCTTT.

V usage is TRBV7-2 and J usage is TRBJ2-1; the match to TRBD2 covers 8 bases. The CDR3 sequence is 17 residues long. After removal of 5 bases from V and 6 bases from J, the junction contained 15 bases not matched to a gene. Germline assignment: CDR1 SGHTA and CDR2 FQGNSA. The CDR3 protein is CASSLGGRFDMGNEQFF. The CDR3 DNA follows: TGTGCCAGCAGCCTCGGCGGGAGGTTTGATATGGGCAATGAGCAGTTCTTC.

The V and J genes are TRBV6-6 and TRBJ1-2; 9 nucleotides line up with TRBD1. The CDR3 is 13 amino acids. Germline CDR1 MNHNY, CDR2 SVGAGI (reference sequence). J lost 8 bases, V lost 2 bases, and 3 bases had no gene match. The CDR3 coding sequence is TGTGCCAGCAGTTACAGGACAGGGGACGGCTACACCTTC. Its protein product is CASSYRTGDGYTF.

V usage is TRBV6-5 and J usage is TRBJ2-1, with TRBD2 matching 13 bases. The CDR3 consists of 15 residues. After removal of 2 bases from V and 9 bases from J, the junction contained 4 bases not matched to a gene. CDR1 is MNHEY and CDR2 is SVGAGI in the germline V gene. The CDR3 reads CASSYRTSGSIEQFF. CDR3 nucleotides: TGTGCCAGCAGTTACAGGACTAGCGGGAGCATTGAGCAGTTCTTC.

This clone was counted a few times. The chain joins TRBV5-6 to TRBJ2-7; the D gene is possibly TRBD1 (6 bases). CDR1 is SGHDT, CDR2 YYEEEE, per germline. The ends were cut back, 0 bases at V and 3 bases at J, with 7 bases in the middle. CDR3 size: 13 residues. For the CDR3, the DNA is TGTGCCAGCAGCTTGGACAGGGTCTACGAGCAGTACTTC. It yields the protein CASSLDRVYEQYF.

This clone occurred once. The rearrangement joins TRBV7-2 to TRBJ2-5; D is unclear. V was clipped by 1 base and J by 4 bases, with 7 bases between them. The CDR3 loop spans 13 amino acids. Germline values: CDR1 SGHTA, CDR2 FQGNSA. CDR3: CASSLVRLETQYF. The CDR3 coding sequence is TGTGCCAGCAGCTTAGTGCGATTAGAGACCCAGTACTTC. The variable domain in full, with the rest retrieved from reference TRBV7-2 and TRBJ2-5, is GAGVSQSPSNKVTEKGKDVELRCDPISGHTALYWYRQSLGQGLEFLIYFQGNSAPDKSGLPSDRFSAERTGGSVSTLTIQRTQQEDSAVYLCASSLVRLETQYFGPGTRLLVL.

This clone showed up just a few times. V usage is TRBV4-3 and J usage is TRBJ1-4; possibly TRBD1 for D (5 bases). Germline values: CDR1 LGHNA, CDR2 YSLEER. The CDR3 has 15 residues. V was cut by 5 bases and J by 5 bases, with 15 bases left in between. The CDR3 spells CASSDTGTRNEKLFF. The CDR3 DNA is TGCGCCAGCAGCGACACCGGGACTAGAAATGAAAAACTGTTTTTT.

This clone was counted a few times. J is TRBJ2-1 and V is TRBV7-9; 10 bases agree with TRBD1. The germline CDR1 and CDR2 sequences are SEHNR and FQNEAQ (reference sequence). V shed 4 bases, J shed 7 bases, and the junction held 7 bases outside the gene matches. CDR3 size: 15 residues. As DNA, the CDR3 is TGTGCCAGCAGCTCGGGACAGGGGATGGAGAATGAGCAGTTCTTC. Protein sequence: CASSSGQGMENEQFF.

The chain carries TRBV7-2 and TRBJ1-2; 8 bases line up with TRBD1. Trimming took 0 bases from V and 8 from J; bases not matched to a gene: 11. CDR1 and CDR2 from the germline V gene are SGHTA and FQGNSA. This CDR3 spans 16 amino acids. The CDR3 spells CASSLALAGGARGYTF. CDR3 coding DNA: TGTGCCAGCAGCTTAGCCTTGGCAGGGGGCGCGCGGGGCTACACCTTC.

This CDR3 is CASSLTTGGLEAFF. CDR3 sequence (DNA): TGTGCCAGCAGCTTAACGACAGGCGGACTTGAAGCTTTCTTT. The chain combines TRBV7-8 with TRBJ1-1, with D possibly being TRBD1 (6 bases). Germline V gene lookup returns CDR1 SGHVS and CDR2 FQNEAQ. The V gene lost 2 bases and the J gene lost 7 bases, with 14 bases spanning the gap. This CDR3 region has 14 residues.

The rearrangement uses TRBV25-1 and TRBJ2-5, with D unclear. Germline loops: CDR1 MGHDK, CDR2 SYGVNS. The length of the CDR3 is 15 residues. Trimming took off 3 bases at V and 2 bases at J, with 13 bases between the two ends. The CDR3 reads CASSDPRDNQETQYF. For the CDR3, the DNA is TGTGCCAGCAGTGATCCCCGCGACAATCAAGAGACCCAGTACTTC.

The V and J genes are TRBV2 and TRBJ2-4, with 10 bases that match TRBD1. The CDR3 spans 15 residues. The V gene's germline CDR1 is SNHLY and CDR2 FYNNEI. V lost 8 bases to trimming and J lost 9 bases; unmatched junction nucleotides: 13. CDR3 loop: CASVRDRGSGGIQYF. The CDR3 region has the DNA TGTGCCAGCGTCCGGGACAGGGGCTCTGGGGGCATTCAGTACTTC.

This clone appeared a single time. Its ends do not fully match the called genes, so a read error is possible. V gene TRBV19 combines with J gene TRBJ2-4; D call uncertain. The germline V gene has CDR1 LNHDA and CDR2 SQIVND (reference sequence). The length of the CDR3 is 14 residues. The CDR3 reads CASSLDFSKNIQYF. CDR3 in DNA: TGTGCCAGTAGTTTAGACTTCAGCAAAAACATTCAGTACTTC.

The chain couples TRBV18 to TRBJ2-5, with D perhaps matching TRBD2 (6 bases). Trimming removed 4 bases at V and 5 bases at J, with 11 bases between. Germline assignment: CDR1 KGHSH and CDR2 LQKENI. CDR3 length equals 13 residues. The CDR3 nucleotides are TGTGCCAGCTCACTTGGACTAATGGAGACCCAGTACTTC. Protein: CASSLGLMETQYF.